The 29 T cell receptor beta chains listed next were all sequenced from one sample in a study of immune heterogeneity within non-small cell lung tumors. The TCR beta CDR3 region was amplified by multiplex PCR employing 32 V and 13 J primers. TCRdb passed the multiplex PCR reads through MiXCR, listing each CDR3 protein once. This sample carries about 34,000 distinct CDR3 sequences, about 29% of them seen once, and the ten largest clones take approximately 4.2%. Per sample, about 600 ng of bulk tumor genomic DNA was the template used. From each primary tumor, several far-apart biopsies were obtained during surgery. With untreated, newly diagnosed non-small cell lung cancer, the patients went on to undergo curative surgery. Material: lung tumor tissue. These receptors all stem from a middle-aged man with non-small cell lung cancer.

This clonotype was seen repeatedly, ten times or more. The chain links TRBV19 to TRBJ2-3, with D unresolved. CDR3 length: 13 residues. Trimming removed 3 bases from V and 3 bases from J, with 7 bases in between. Germline CDR1 is LNHDA and CDR2 is SQIVND (reference sequence). This chain's CDR3 is CASSISRTDTQYF. CDR3 nucleotide sequence: TGTGCCAGTAGTATTAGTCGGACAGATACGCAGTATTTT. The complete variable domain, with remaining parts taken from reference TRBV19 and TRBJ2-3, reads DGGITQSPKYLFRKEGQNVTLSCEQNLNHDAMYWYRQDPGQGLRLIYYSQIVNDFQKGDIAEGYSVSREKKESFPLTVTSAQKNPTAFYLCASSISRTDTQYFGPGTRLTVL.

To note about this clonotype: A much larger clone sits a single nucleotide away, making a read error possible. CDR3 residues: CVTLTHPSYGYTF. DNA for the CDR3: TGTGTCACGCTGACCCACCCTTCCTATGGCTACACCTTC. The rearrangement joins TRBV24-1 to TRBJ1-2; D unresolved. CDR3 length equals 13 residues. From germline, CDR1 is KGHDR and CDR2 SFDVKD.

This clonotype was seen many times. The CDR3: CASSLSTAVSTDTQYF. CDR3 in DNA: TGCGCCAGCAGCTTGTCAACAGCAGTTAGCACAGATACGCAGTATTTT. This sequence joins TRBV5-1 and TRBJ2-3; D gene unclear. Trimming took 1 base from V and 0 from J, leaving 12 bases between them. Germline loops: CDR1 SGHRS, CDR2 YFSETQ. The CDR3 is made up of 16 amino acids.

This clonotype was found a few times. The chain has TRBV6-1 and TRBJ2-1, with D perhaps TRBD2 (6 bases). Germline loops: CDR1 MNHNS, CDR2 SASEGT. Trimming removed 6 bases from V and 8 bases from J, with 20 bases in between. CDR3 length: 15 amino acids. DNA for the CDR3: TGTGCCAGCAGCCCCGGGGGAGTGGTGGGGGATGAGCAGTTCTTC. Protein: CASSPGGVVGDEQFF.

The chain couples TRBV7-6 to TRBJ2-2; D not certain. This CDR3 contains 15 residues. V was shortened by 5 bases and J by 0 bases, with 10 bases between the two germline ends. Germline assignment: CDR1 SGHVS and CDR2 FNYEAQ. In nucleotides, the CDR3 is TGTGCCAGCAGCCGCGACACTTCGAACACCGGGGAGCTGTTTTTT. It is translated as CASSRDTSNTGELFF.

This clonotype was seen only a few times. V is TRBV7-9 and J is TRBJ2-7, with TRBD2 matching 13 bases. Germline lookup yields CDR1 SEHNR and CDR2 FQNEAQ (reference sequence). V was clipped by 2 bases and J by 2 bases; unmatched bases: 18. The CDR3 totals 21 residues. In DNA, the CDR3 is TGTGCCAGCAGCTTAAGTTTGGGCTTCGGACTAGCGGGAGAGGTAGCCTACGAGCAGTACTTC. This gives the protein CASSLSLGFGLAGEVAYEQYF.

This clonotype was counted only a few times. V usage is TRBV5-1 and J usage is TRBJ2-5; tentative D call: TRBD1 (8 bases). Germline CDR1 is SGHRS and CDR2 is YFSETQ. Trimming took 4 bases from V and 5 from J, leaving 18 bases between them. This CDR3 contains 15 residues. The CDR3 reads CASSQGASGKETQYF. The CDR3 DNA sequence: TGCGCCAGCAGCCAGGGGGCAAGCGGGAAGGAGACCCAGTACTTC.

A remark on this clonotype: This sequence may be a read error, since a much larger clone differs from it by one base. This rearrangement joins TRBV19 to TRBJ2-1; 7 bases fit TRBD2. The CDR3 spans 15 residues. The germline V gene encodes CDR1 LNHDA and CDR2 SQIVND (reference sequence). CDR3 region: CASSRGRGPYNEEFF. CDR3 DNA sequence: TGTGCCAGTAGTCGCGGGAGAGGGCCCTACAATGAGGAGTTCTTC.

In nucleotides, the CDR3 is TGTGCCAGCAGCAGGGACAGGGACCTCTTCTATGGCTACACCTTC. It is translated as CASSRDRDLFYGYTF. The rearrangement links TRBV5-6 to TRBJ1-2; 9 nucleotides match TRBD1. CDR3 size: 15 residues. Germline CDR1 SGHDT, CDR2 YYEEEE. Germline trimming cut 4 bases from V and 4 bases from J; bases unmatched to any gene: 8.

This clonotype was found a few times. The chain combines TRBV6-5 with TRBJ2-2, with TRBD2 matching 9 bases. J was trimmed by 2 bases and V by 0 bases; bases with no gene match: 4. CDR3 length equals 17 residues. Germline assignment: CDR1 MNHEY and CDR2 SVGAGI. The CDR3 bases are TGTGCCAGCAGTTACTCGGGTCTAGCGGGAAACACCGGGGAGCTGTTTTTT. It specifies CASSYSGLAGNTGELFF.

Details on this clonotype: A much more abundant neighbour one base away suggests this may be a read error. The chain combines TRBV6-9 with TRBJ2-1; D possibly corresponds to TRBD2 (5 bases). CDR1 and CDR2 (germline): MNHGY, SVAAGI. This CDR3 has 12 amino acids. CDR3 DNA sequence: TGCGCCAGCAGTGAGGGCGTACTAGAGCAGTTCTTC. It codes for CASSEGVLEQFF.

By share, this clonotype ranks as medium-sized (0.01 to 0.1%). The chain couples TRBV29-1 to TRBJ2-1; tentatively, D is TRBD1 or TRBD2 (6 bases each). Trimming took 2 bases from V and 9 from J, leaving 20 bases between them. The CDR3 has 15 amino acids. The germline gives CDR1 SQVTM, CDR2 ANQGSEA. CDR3 region: CSVEKRGTGSSEQFF. As DNA, the CDR3 is TGCAGCGTTGAAAAAAGGGGGACTGGCTCGAGTGAGCAGTTCTTC.

In this sample, this clonotype turned up a few times. The rearrangement joins TRBV29-1 to TRBJ1-1; 8 bases agree with TRBD1. V shed 7 bases, J shed 0 bases, and the junction held 4 bases outside the gene matches. The CDR3 spans 13 residues. In germline, CDR1 is SQVTM, CDR2 ANQGSEA. The CDR3 here is CSARQGLNTEAFF. The DNA for the CDR3 is TGCAGCGCTCGACAGGGGTTGAACACTGAAGCTTTCTTT.

This clonotype was seen only a few times. The chain carries TRBV11-2 and TRBJ2-5; weak D call: TRBD2 (5 bases). V was pared by 0 bases and J by 13 bases, with 12 bases between. Germline CDR1 is SGHAT and CDR2 is FQNNGV. This CDR3 spans 12 amino acids. The CDR3 spells CASSLEEVRVYF. The CDR3 DNA sequence: TGTGCCAGCAGCTTAGAGGAGGTGCGGGTGTACTTC.

This clonotype was seen at least ten times. The rearrangement links TRBV15 to TRBJ1-5; D unresolved. The CDR3 extends over 15 amino acids. Deletions cut 0 bases from V and 6 bases from J, with 12 bases between. CDR1 and CDR2 (germline): LNHNV, YYDKDF (reference sequence). The CDR3 is CATSRDFGGGQPQHF. CDR3 coding DNA: TGTGCCACCAGCAGAGATTTTGGTGGAGGTCAGCCCCAGCATTTT.

CDR3 coding DNA: TGTGCCAGCACATCAGTCGCAGCGAACACCGGGGAGCTGTTTTTT. Translation gives CASTSVAANTGELFF. The V gene is TRBV6-2 or TRBV6-3, the J gene TRBJ2-2, with D uncertain. Germline V gene sequence: CDR1 MNHEY, CDR2 SVGEGT. V dropped 7 bases and J dropped 0 bases, with 12 bases sitting between them. The CDR3 length is 15 residues.

The rearrangement links TRBV5-1 to TRBJ2-6; 8 bases are a match to TRBD2. CDR1 SGHRS and CDR2 YFSETQ come from the germline V gene. The CDR3 extends over 17 amino acids. The junction had 4 bases not matched to a gene; V was cut back by 0 bases and J by 2 bases. The CDR3 spells CASSLAGGPPGANVLTF. For the CDR3, the DNA is TGCGCCAGCAGCTTGGCGGGAGGGCCCCCTGGGGCCAACGTCCTGACTTTC.

This clonotype was seen ten or more times. The genes are TRBV19 and TRBJ1-4, with D tentatively TRBD1 (6 bases). This CDR3 contains 15 residues. Trimming removed 6 bases from V and 3 bases from J, with 14 bases in between. CDR1 and CDR2 (germline): LNHDA, SQIVND (reference sequence). The CDR3 spells CASRTGQTSNEKLFF. The CDR3 region has the DNA TGTGCCAGTAGAACCGGACAGACATCTAATGAAAAACTGTTTTTT.

To note about this clonotype: The junction differs from germline at one of its ends, possibly a read error. The chain uses TRBV10-3 and TRBJ1-2, with D unresolved. Germline V lookup: CDR1 ENHRY, CDR2 SYGVKD. The CDR3 length is 14 residues. In DNA form, the CDR3 reads TGTGCCATCAAACCAGGAAAGAGCTCGGAGGGCTACATCTTC. Its protein is CAIKPGKSSEGYIF.

The table lists this clonotype with many counts. This chain connects TRBV20-1 to TRBJ2-7, with TRBD1 matching over 7 bases. Losses at the gene ends were 2 bases for V and 6 bases for J; bases not matched to a gene: 7. CDR1 is DFQATT, CDR2 SNEGSKA, per germline (reference sequence). The CDR3 loop spans 13 amino acids. The CDR3 spells CSARSGGSSEQYF. CDR3 coding DNA: TGCAGTGCTAGATCAGGGGGAAGTAGCGAGCAGTACTTC.

This clonotype was seen a handful of times. This chain links TRBV20-1 with TRBJ1-1; D perhaps matches TRBD1 (5 bases). The CDR3 is made up of 13 amino acids. Germline loops: CDR1 DFQATT, CDR2 SNEGSKA (reference sequence). V gave up 5 bases and J gave up 5 bases, with 15 bases separating them. DNA of the CDR3: TGCAGTGCTCATGGGCAGGGTGGGACTGAAGCTTTCTTT. This codes for CSAHGQGGTEAFF.

This clonotype appeared a few times. The chain uses TRBV5-5 and TRBJ2-1; 11 nucleotides match TRBD2. V dropped 4 bases and J dropped 8; count of bases not matched to a gene: 14. The germline V gene has CDR1 SGHKS and CDR2 YYEKEE (reference sequence). The CDR3 totals 17 residues. CDR3 region: CASSPHGASGRSDEQFF. Written as DNA, the CDR3 is TGTGCCAGCAGCCCTCATGGGGCTAGCGGGAGGAGTGATGAGCAGTTCTTC. Full variable domain (rest looked up from reference TRBV5-5 and TRBJ2-1): DAGVTQSPTHLIKTRGQQVTLRCSPISGHKSVSWYQQVLGQGPQFIFQYYEKEERGRGNFPDRFSARQFPNYSSELNVNALLLGDSALYLCASSPHGASGRSDEQFFGPGTRLTVL.

This clonotype has more than one count but fewer than ten. CDR3 amino acids: CASSLSGRSSDTQYF. Here the CDR3 DNA reads TGTGCCAGCAGCTTAAGCGGGAGAAGTTCAGATACGCAGTATTTT. This chain links TRBV7-2 with TRBJ2-3, with TRBD2 matching over 8 bases. Unmatched junction bases numbered 5, after V lost 2 bases and J lost 4 bases. This CDR3 spans 15 amino acids. From germline, CDR1 is SGHTA and CDR2 FQGNSA.

This chain connects TRBV12-3 or TRBV12-4 to TRBJ2-5, with 10 bases that match TRBD2. CDR3 length equals 16 residues. V lost 2 bases to trimming and J lost 4 bases; unmatched junction nucleotides: 7. This chain's CDR3 is CASSLNLAGAGETQYF. The CDR3 DNA follows: TGTGCCAGCAGTTTAAACCTAGCGGGAGCGGGAGAGACCCAGTACTTC.

The sample holds a few counts of this clonotype. The V and J genes are TRBV7-3 and TRBJ2-1; D gene unclear. The CDR3 is 15 residues long. CDR1 SGHTA and CDR2 FQGTGA come from the germline V gene. Trimming took off 2 bases at V and 4 bases at J, with 12 bases between the two ends. The CDR3, as DNA: TGTGCCAGCAGCTTATTTGGGGTGGGGTACAATGAGCAGTTCTTC. Translation: CASSLFGVGYNEQFF.

This clonotype was counted a few times. The chain is built from TRBV11-2 and TRBJ2-5; D possibly corresponds to TRBD1 (5 bases). There are 14 residues in the CDR3. CDR1 SGHAT and CDR2 FQNNGV come from the germline V gene. The V end lost 0 bases, the J end lost 6 bases, and 11 bases lay between the germline ends. The CDR3 spells CASSLDGAIKTQYF. CDR3 bases: TGTGCCAGCAGCTTAGATGGGGCTATCAAGACCCAGTACTTC. Full variable domain (outside the CDR3, taken from reference TRBV11-2 and TRBJ2-5): EAGVAQSPRYKIIEKRQSVAFWCNPISGHATLYWYQQILGQGPKLLIQFQNNGVVDDSQLPKDRFSAERLKGVDSTLKIQPAKLEDSAVYLCASSLDGAIKTQYFGPGTRLLVL.

The chain links TRBV6-1 to TRBJ1-1; D not resolved. This CDR3 comprises 13 residues. Germline V lookup: CDR1 MNHNS, CDR2 SASEGT. Trimming left V 2 bases short and J 8 bases short, with 12 bases between. This CDR3 is CASSETFLVEAFF. The CDR3 DNA reads as TGTGCCAGCAGTGAAACATTCCTAGTGGAAGCTTTCTTT.

This chain links TRBV18 with TRBJ2-1; 10 nucleotides align to TRBD2. V dropped 2 bases and J dropped 1; count of bases not matched to a gene: 5. This CDR3 comprises 17 residues. Per the germline V gene, CDR1 is KGHSH and CDR2 is LQKENI. The CDR3 DNA reads TGTGCCAGCTCACCATACATAGCGGGGGGATCCTACAATGAGCAGTTCTTC. This encodes CASSPYIAGGSYNEQFF.

This clonotype was seen just once. A much more abundant neighbour one base away suggests this may be a read error. This sequence joins TRBV19 and TRBJ2-7, with a tentative D call TRBD1 (5 bases). This CDR3 has 18 residues. CDR1 and CDR2 (germline): LNHDA, SQIVND (reference sequence). Trimming removed 6 bases at V and 0 bases at J, with 24 bases between. CDR3 bases: TGTGCCAGTAGAAACCGTGGGGCAGGGTCAAAGTCCTCCTACGAGCAGTACTTC. This encodes CASRNRGAGSKSSYEQYF. Complete variable domain (other parts from reference TRBV19 and TRBJ2-7): DGGITQSPKYLFRKEGQNVTLSCEQNLNHDAMYWYRQDPGQGLRLIYYSQIVNDFQKGDIAEGYSVSREKKESFPLTVTSAQKNPTAFYLCASRNRGAGSKSSYEQYFGPGTRLTVT.